This T cell receptor beta chain was sequenced in a study of blood T cell repertoires in COVID-19. Germline CDR1 reads SQVTM; CDR2 reads ANQGSEA. The CDR3 has 15 residues. The V and J ends lost 5 bases and 10 bases respectively, with 26 bases between them. Method: immunoSEQ multiplex PCR; TCRdb's copy keeps in-frame clones and lacks some. Among about 190,000 clones listed, nearly 90% were seen once. Material for sequencing was peripheral blood. The sequence was collected from a man aged 45-65 years with acute or convalescent COVID-19. The chain carries TRBV29-1 and TRBJ1-1; TRBD1 is a possible D gene (6 bases). The CDR3 DNA follows: TGCAGCGTTTTACAGGGCCTGGACCCCTTTGTAACAGCTTTCTTT. Its translation: CSVLQGLDPFVTAFF.